These 20 T cell receptor beta chains originate from one sample sequenced in a study of T cells in Graves' hyperthyroidism and ophthalmopathy. TCR beta CDR3 region amplification was performed from RNA transcripts. The HTBI primer set served for first-round RT-PCR of the TCR CDR3. TCRdb reprocessed the multiplex PCR reads with MiXCR, giving one entry per CDR3 protein. In the table there are 700,000 to 850,000 distinct CDR3 sequences, around a third of which are singletons. Sequences were obtained from blood. These receptors were collected from a woman aged 40 to 50 with Graves' hyperthyroidism.

Many counts were recorded for this clonotype. The chain links TRBV20-1 to TRBJ1-1; weak D call: TRBD1 (5 bases). Looked up from germline, CDR1 is DFQATT and CDR2 is SNEGSKA (reference sequence). The CDR3 extends over 15 amino acids. V was shortened by 1 base and J by 9 bases, with 21 bases between the two germline ends. CDR3 residues: CSARAPGSRGLKAFF. For the CDR3, the DNA is TGCAGTGCTAGAGCCCCAGGGAGTAGAGGTTTGAAAGCTTTCTTT.

The J gene is TRBJ2-5, the V gene TRBV10-3; D unresolved. Germline values: CDR1 ENHRY, CDR2 SYGVKD. Trimming left V 4 bases short and J 5 bases short, with 11 bases between. The CDR3 runs to 13 residues. The CDR3 loop is CAISAVASETQYF. The CDR3 DNA sequence: TGTGCCATCAGTGCTGTGGCGTCGGAGACCCAGTACTTC.

This clonotype has at least ten counts. The chain links TRBV7-9 to TRBJ2-7; no firm D call. The ends were cut back, 5 bases at V and 6 bases at J, with 8 bases in the middle. CDR1 and CDR2 (germline): SEHNR, FQNEAQ (reference sequence). The length of the CDR3 is 11 residues. CDR3 loop: CASSGYGEQYF. The DNA of the CDR3 is TGTGCCAGCAGCGGCTACGGCGAGCAGTACTTC. The whole variable domain, filled in from reference TRBV7-9 and TRBJ2-7, reads DTGVSQNPRHKITKRGQNVTFRCDPISEHNRLYWYRQTLGQGPEFLTYFQNEAQLEKSRLLSDRFSAERPKGSFSTLEIQRTEQGDSAMYLCASSGYGEQYFGPGTRLTVT.

Turning to this clonotype: A much larger clone is a single base away; this may be a read error. This chain connects TRBV7-2 to TRBJ1-2; the match to TRBD1 covers 7 bases. This CDR3 is 17 amino acids long. Germline V gives CDR1 SGHTA, CDR2 FQGNSA. Trimming took 5 bases from V and 8 from J; bases not matched to a gene: 20. The CDR3, as DNA: TGTGCCAGCAGCCTGGGGGCAGGGGGACCACCTCCCTTAGGCTACACCTTC. Encoded protein: CASSLGAGGPPPLGYTF.

This chain links TRBV7-2 with TRBJ2-7; 9 nucleotides agree with TRBD1. Trimming cost V 6 bases and J 8 bases; bases outside gene matches: 8. Per germline, CDR1 SGHTA and CDR2 FQGNSA. This CDR3 spans 13 amino acids. CDR3 sequence reads: CASSSGQGKKQYF. The DNA of the CDR3 is TGTGCCAGCAGTTCGGGACAGGGCAAAAAGCAGTACTTC.

This clonotype was recorded at least ten times. This sequence joins TRBV25-1 and TRBJ1-4, with 9 bases fitting TRBD1. CDR3 length: 21 amino acids. The V gene end was trimmed by 2 bases and the J gene end by 6 bases; junction bases not matched to a gene: 22. Germline values: CDR1 MGHDK, CDR2 SYGVNS. The CDR3 sequence is CASSEGRGTGLSVVVDEKLFF. CDR3 DNA: TGTGCCAGCAGTGAAGGCAGGGGGACAGGGTTATCCGTAGTAGTGGATGAAAAACTGTTTTTT.

This chain uses TRBV4-3 with TRBJ2-7, with D perhaps TRBD2 (6 bases). Germline lookup yields CDR1 LGHNA and CDR2 YSLEER. Trimming stripped 4 bases from V and 0 bases from J, with 13 bases between. The CDR3 contains 15 residues. Here the CDR3 reads CASSRDLTVSYEQYF. DNA of the CDR3: TGCGCCAGCAGCCGGGACTTGACCGTCTCCTACGAGCAGTACTTC.

Note on this clonotype: Given a much more abundant clone one base away, this may be a read error. This chain joins TRBV20-1 and TRBJ1-2; TRBD1 matches 8 bases. CDR1 is DFQATT and CDR2 is SNEGSKA in the germline V gene (reference sequence). The CDR3 runs 12 residues. As DNA, the CDR3 is TGCATCCTAAGCCAGGGGGCGCTGGGCTACACCTTC. Translation gives CILSQGALGYTF.

This chain uses TRBV20-1 with TRBJ2-7; TRBD2 aligns across 7 bases. This CDR3 is 13 amino acids long. CDR1 and CDR2 from the germline V gene are DFQATT and SNEGSKA (reference sequence). V lost 2 bases, J lost 7 bases, and 8 bases stayed unmatched. The CDR3 is CSARSPDGREQYF. DNA of the CDR3: TGCAGTGCTAGATCACCGGACGGGAGGGAGCAGTACTTC.

The chain employs TRBV10-1 and TRBJ2-7, with D possibly being TRBD1 (5 bases). Per the germline V gene, CDR1 is WNHNN and CDR2 is SYGVQD (reference sequence). This CDR3 is built from 12 residues. The ends were cut back, 3 bases at V and 7 bases at J, with 10 bases in the middle. CDR3 sequence: CASSEGAKEQYF. The CDR3 DNA sequence: TGCGCCAGCAGTGAAGGGGCTAAGGAGCAGTACTTC.

Comment on this clonotype: The junction and the germline gene differ at one end; a read error may be behind it. The chain is built from TRBV5-1 and TRBJ2-5; 14 nucleotides agree with TRBD2. This CDR3 has 18 amino acids. Germline CDR1 and CDR2: SGHRS and YFSETQ. The CDR3 spells CASSFGTSGGAREETQYF. The CDR3 DNA reads TGTGCCAGCAGCTTCGGGACTAGCGGGGGTGCAAGGGAAGAGACCCAGTACTTC.

V gene TRBV2 combines with J gene TRBJ1-5; TRBD1 matches 7 bases. Germline CDR1 and CDR2: SNHLY and FYNNEI. CDR3 length equals 15 residues. With 5 bases clipped from V and 5 bases from J, the junction kept 9 bases outside the gene matches. CDR3 amino acids: CASSYGQASDQPQHF. CDR3 coding DNA: TGTGCCAGCAGTTATGGACAGGCGTCCGATCAGCCCCAGCATTTT. Supplemented by reference TRBV2 and TRBJ1-5, the full variable domain reads EPEVTQTPSHQVTQMGQEVILRCVPISNHLYFYWYRQILGQKVEFLVSFYNNEISEKSEIFDDQFSVERPDGSNFTLKIRSTKLEDSAMYFCASSYGQASDQPQHFGDGTRLSIL.

The chain combines TRBV5-5 with TRBJ2-5; D is perhaps TRBD1 (6 bases). The V end lost 5 bases, the J end lost 3 bases, and 14 bases lay between the germline ends. The CDR3 consists of 14 residues. Germline loops: CDR1 SGHKS, CDR2 YYEKEE (reference sequence). CDR3 amino acids: CASSPRWTEETQYF. As DNA, the CDR3 is TGTGCCAGCAGTCCCCGGTGGACAGAAGAGACCCAGTACTTC.

This clonotype was picked up a small number of times. This sequence joins TRBV9 and TRBJ2-5; D remains ambiguous. Germline-derived CDR1 and CDR2 are SGDLS and YYNGEE. There are 16 residues in the CDR3. Deletions cut 4 bases from V and 5 bases from J, with 21 bases between. The chain's CDR3 is CASSQDTANTWETQYF. CDR3 sequence (DNA): TGTGCCAGCAGCCAAGACACAGCGAACACATGGGAGACCCAGTACTTC.

The J gene is TRBJ1-4, the V gene TRBV12-3 or TRBV12-4; no definite D call. Trimming took 6 bases from V and 4 from J, leaving 15 bases between them. This CDR3 has 15 amino acids. This chain's CDR3 is CASSPRWGFNEKLFF. CDR3 bases: TGTGCCAGCAGCCCAAGATGGGGTTTTAATGAAAAACTGTTTTTT.

This clonotype was seen ten or more times. The chain has TRBV5-1 and TRBJ1-3; 9 bases agree with TRBD1. J lost 8 bases, V lost 3 bases, and 3 bases had no gene match. Germline-derived CDR1 and CDR2 are SGHRS and YFSETQ. The CDR3 sequence is 13 residues long. This chain's CDR3 is CASSSGQGHTIYF. The CDR3 DNA sequence: TGCGCCAGCAGCTCGGGACAGGGACACACCATATATTTT. Complete variable domain (other parts from reference TRBV5-1 and TRBJ1-3): KAGVTQTPRYLIKTRGQQVTLSCSPISGHRSVSWYQQTPGQGLQFLFEYFSETQRNKGNFPGRFSGRQFSNSRSEMNVSTLELGDSALYLCASSSGQGHTIYFGEGSWLTVV.

The table lists this clonotype with a few counts. The gene calls are TRBV6-5 and TRBJ2-7, with TRBD1 matching 10 bases. Germline trimming cut 2 bases from V and 5 bases from J; bases unmatched to any gene: 3. The germline CDR1 and CDR2 sequences are MNHEY and SVGAGI. This CDR3 is built from 14 residues. CDR3 residues: CASSYGGQGNEQYF. In DNA, the CDR3 is TGTGCCAGCAGTTACGGGGGACAGGGGAACGAGCAGTACTTC.

The gene calls are TRBV12-5 and TRBJ1-6; no reliable D call. This CDR3 has 15 amino acids. Germline V gives CDR1 LGHNT, CDR2 FRNRAP. V was pared by 1 base and J by 4 bases, with 8 bases between. Here the CDR3 reads CASGLAAEYNSPLHF. The CDR3, as DNA: TGTGCTAGTGGTTTGGCCGCAGAGTATAATTCACCCCTCCACTTT.

The chain joins TRBV4-1 to TRBJ1-4, with D possibly TRBD1 on 5 matching bases. The CDR3 totals 14 residues. V was cut by 4 bases and J by 8 bases, with 14 bases left in between. Germline loops: CDR1 MGHRA, CDR2 YSYEKL. The CDR3 DNA reads as TGCGCCAGCAGCCCTCCCATACAGGAAGAAAAACTGTTTTTT. Translated, it gives CASSPPIQEEKLFF.

Concerning this clonotype: A clone one base away is much larger, so this may be a read error. The chain employs TRBV5-5 and TRBJ2-7; tentatively, D is TRBD1 (5 bases). Germline V lookup: CDR1 SGHKS, CDR2 YYEKEE (reference sequence). CDR3 length equals 14 residues. The CDR3 sequence is CAGSSPQGTYEQYF. The DNA for the CDR3 is TGTGCCGGCAGCTCCCCCCAGGGAACCTACGAGCAGTACTTC.